The T cell receptor (beta chain) under discussion was sequenced for a study of beta chain features in type 1 diabetes. The authors reverse transcribed all of the isolated RNA, so sequencing captured expressed TCRB transcripts. Method: immunoSEQ multiplex PCR; TCRdb's copy keeps in-frame clones and lacks some. The sample lists 30,000 to 40,000 clones; about two thirds were seen once. The receptor was derived from a woman in her twenties or thirties in good health. Sequencing was done on a sample of Tregs from blood.

This CDR3 is CASSYWQGGKNIQYF. The CDR3 DNA reads TGTGCCAGCAGTTACTGGCAGGGAGGCAAAAACATTCAGTACTTC. The V call is TRBV6-6, the J call TRBJ2-4; the D gene is possibly TRBD2 (6 bases). This CDR3 has 15 residues. Germline CDR1 is MNHNY and CDR2 is SVGAGI (reference sequence). The V end lost 1 base, the J end lost 3 bases, and 10 bases lay between the germline ends.